The rows below give T cell receptor beta chains drawn from one sample of a study of cytomegalovirus exposure and HLA in healthy donors. Sequencing was performed with immunoSEQ multiplex PCR; in TCRdb, only in-frame clones are kept and a portion is missing. In the table there are approximately 190,000 clones, 70% to 80% of which are singletons. Sample: PBMCs. The receptor set was obtained from a woman in her thirties in good health and CMV-seropositive. CDR3s include the opening cysteine and the closing phenylalanine or tryptophan.

>TRBJ2-1|TRBV2
CASSDSGTDYNEQFF
>TRBJ2-3|TRBV4-1
CASSPSGGAGDTQYF
>TRBJ1-2|TRBV5-1
CASSSGQGDGYTF
>TRBJ2-2|TRBV14
CASSQRGGLDTGELFF
>TRBJ2-7|TRBV21-1
CASSPVSLYLLYEQYF
>TRBJ2-7|TRBV7-9
CASSSTGTSYEQYF
>TRBJ1-5|TRBV7-2
CASSLVPGYGQPQHF
>TRBJ2-5|TRBV27
CARRGGEETQYF
>TRBJ1-2|TRBV4-1
CASSQVGRGPSGMDYTF
>TRBJ2-3|TRBV5-1
CASSLQVGLRYAGTQYF
>TRBJ2-1|TRBV9
CASSVDVRGDRYNEQFF
>TRBJ2-5|TRBV11-2
CASSSRTAGSGQYF
>TRBJ2-1|TRBV7-3
CASSSNRGHLNEQFF
>TRBJ2-3|TRBV29-1
CSAVSGGHRDTQYF
>TRBJ2-3|TRBV5-6
CASSAPGGNTQYF
>TRBJ2-2|TRBV7-9
CASRKGQGRTGELFF
>TRBJ2-3|TRBV6-1
CASSGWSGSTDTQYF
>TRBJ1-1|TRBV19
CASSIEGGNTEAFF
>TRBJ1-1|TRBV30
CAWSVSLRGEAFF
>TRBJ1-4|TRBV18
CASSPSNGATNEKLFF